This note documents a single T cell receptor (beta chain) sequence. No cognate antigen has been identified for it. Per-base qualities were not stored, and no clone one base away is much larger. Using the deep immunoSEQ assay, TCR CDR3 regions were amplified from genomic DNA by multiplex PCR. Extracted genomic DNA from each cell subset was distributed evenly across all wells of several immunoSEQ 96-well plates, and each plate was treated as a replicate. For sorted subsets, 150 to 250 ng of genomic DNA, equivalent to around 30,000 T cell genomes, went into each replicate PCR. The purified libraries were quantified using a Qubit 3.0 fluorometer, sized with a Bioanalyzer 2100, and then quantified again using the KAPA Library Quantification kit. Every immunoSEQ 96-well plate was sequenced on a separate single-read 150-cycle Illumina NextSeq 550 flow cell. As for how the authors treated the data: Because the immunoSEQ output held only junctional sequences and lacked quality scores, the filtering could not match the filtering applied to full-length reads. Sequences were annotated with PyIR, a Python wrapper for IgBLAST v1.9, using IMGT germline references to assign V/J genes and CDR3. Reads were filtered out if the reads had weak V/J assignments (E-value above 1e-6), no CDR3, stop codons, out-of-frame junctions, or ambiguous translated residues. A V3J clonotype was defined by an identical inferred V gene, J gene, and CDR3 amino acid sequence. Percentage overlap between repertoires was calculated by dividing the number of shared unique clonotypes by the size of the smaller repertoire. Repertoire richness was assessed with RTK rarefaction, the Chao1 estimator, and Recon v2.1 estimates of unobserved clonotypes. OLGA was used to compute generation probabilities for all TCRbeta clonotypes that the gDNA method yielded from a handful of donors. This immuneACCESS table, as held by TCRdb, lists in-frame sequences with V and J called but not all clones. Of the missing ones, under half trace to an unresolved V gene in checked studies; the others have no known cause. V and J calls and clone size are those listed in that table; D and trimming were worked out from the DNA. The sample has 90,000 to 150,000 clones on record, 68% of them singletons. Roughly a quarter of the sample rests with the top ten.

The data belong to a study of shared clonotypes between healthy human individuals (dated by TCRdb to the early 2020s). With respect to the entire study: Two women and three men aged 18 to 49 years were included in the cohort. To estimate repertoire size and how much clonotype sharing occurs between individuals, the study deeply sequenced the blood TCR repertoires of about five healthy adults. To increase sequencing depth and limit assay-specific biases, TCR repertoire library preparation and sequencing were carried out by different laboratories using diverse techniques. Per donor, leukapheresis produced somewhere between about 0.9 and 10 billion PBMCs. For each donor, three plates each were used for CD4 naive and CD4 memory, two plates were used for CD8 naive, and one plate was used for CD8 memory. The full study reports these points: Clonotypes shared by all four sorted-subset donors showed higher generation probabilities than non-shared clonotypes. The genetic and exposure-history diversity represented was limited by the small number of donors. Even with the large sequencing depth, rarefaction of the sorted-subset datasets indicated that sequencing was incomplete. Based on pairwise subsampling, the degree of clonotype sharing among donors was expected to be affected by sequencing depth. Sampling was restricted to blood, and TCR repertoires in tissues likely differ from the TCR repertoires found in blood. Naive subsets generally had larger estimated clonotype richness than memory subsets. When a handful of donors were compared, the shared fraction of clonotypes was roughly 4.8% for naive CD4, 3.5% to 4% for naive CD8, roughly 2.5% for memory CD4, and less than 0.45% for memory CD8.

Donors were healthy HIV-negative adults with no recently reported acute infections or vaccinations. Every donor was a Caucasian adult living in Nashville, Tennessee, USA. The CD8 memory samples were a combination of magnetically selected CD45RO+ cells and CCR7-negative CD45RA+ effector memory (TemRA) cells. After blood collection by leukapheresis, PBMCs were isolated using Ficoll-Histopaque density gradient centrifugation and then cryopreserved in the vapor phase of liquid nitrogen. Analytical flow cytometry was used to check the purity and quantity of each magnetically sorted T cell population. Genomic DNA was isolated from each sorted fraction and quantified by UV absorbance on a Nanodrop 2000c. CDR1 and CDR2 were assigned from the germline V gene as MDHEN and SYDVKM. V was cut back by 5 bases and J by 3 bases, leaving a gap of 20 bases between them. The CDR3, cysteine through phenylalanine, is 16 amino acids long. Here the CDR3 DNA is all that survives: 48 bases in frame from base 1.

The sequenced material came from memory CD8+ T cells sorted from blood. This specimen's cell subset or site label, per the study, means: CD45RO+ cells pooled with CCR7-negative TemRA cells. The chain is assembled from TRBV28 and TRBJ2-7; the D gene is possibly TRBD2, with 6 bases matching. The clonotype comes from a woman under 40 in good health. The CDR3 sequence is CASSPIVGGIHYEQYF. At the DNA level, the sequence is TGTGCCAGCAGTCCAATCGTCGGGGGAATACACTACGAGCAGTACTTC.